This T cell receptor beta chain was captured by sequencing in a study of response to subunit inactivated influenza vaccine. This clonotype was seen at least ten times. The V end was cut by 6 bases, the J end by 6 bases, with 17 bases between. The length of the CDR3 is 15 residues. CDR1 and CDR2 from the germline V gene are MDHEN and SYDVKM. TCRdb re-called the RT-PCR reads through MiXCR, storing one row per CDR3 protein. This table holds more than 550,000 distinct CDR3 sequences, roughly 10% found once. This sample also belongs to another study, concerning T cells expressing NK-cell markers. That paper adds: 5'RACE template switching with UMIs produced the TCR beta cDNA. Sorted CD3+CD56-NKG2C+, CD3+CD56+NKG2C- and CD3+CD56+NKG2C+ T cells were the source of the TCR beta repertoires. Among the eight sequenced donors, seven tested HCMV-seropositive and one tested seronegative. Researchers report these clonotypes also headed the CD3+CD56-NKG2C+ fraction in a few donors.

This clonotype was obtained from a man between 45 and 60 years old who received an inactivated influenza vaccine. This chain uses TRBV28 with TRBJ1-4; tentative D call: TRBD1 (6 bases). Sequencing used PBMCs from blood, obtained on the day of vaccination. The CDR3: CASSPRDRGDEKLFF. The CDR3 nucleotides are TGTGCCAGCAGCCCCCGGGATAGGGGGGATGAAAAACTGTTTTTT.